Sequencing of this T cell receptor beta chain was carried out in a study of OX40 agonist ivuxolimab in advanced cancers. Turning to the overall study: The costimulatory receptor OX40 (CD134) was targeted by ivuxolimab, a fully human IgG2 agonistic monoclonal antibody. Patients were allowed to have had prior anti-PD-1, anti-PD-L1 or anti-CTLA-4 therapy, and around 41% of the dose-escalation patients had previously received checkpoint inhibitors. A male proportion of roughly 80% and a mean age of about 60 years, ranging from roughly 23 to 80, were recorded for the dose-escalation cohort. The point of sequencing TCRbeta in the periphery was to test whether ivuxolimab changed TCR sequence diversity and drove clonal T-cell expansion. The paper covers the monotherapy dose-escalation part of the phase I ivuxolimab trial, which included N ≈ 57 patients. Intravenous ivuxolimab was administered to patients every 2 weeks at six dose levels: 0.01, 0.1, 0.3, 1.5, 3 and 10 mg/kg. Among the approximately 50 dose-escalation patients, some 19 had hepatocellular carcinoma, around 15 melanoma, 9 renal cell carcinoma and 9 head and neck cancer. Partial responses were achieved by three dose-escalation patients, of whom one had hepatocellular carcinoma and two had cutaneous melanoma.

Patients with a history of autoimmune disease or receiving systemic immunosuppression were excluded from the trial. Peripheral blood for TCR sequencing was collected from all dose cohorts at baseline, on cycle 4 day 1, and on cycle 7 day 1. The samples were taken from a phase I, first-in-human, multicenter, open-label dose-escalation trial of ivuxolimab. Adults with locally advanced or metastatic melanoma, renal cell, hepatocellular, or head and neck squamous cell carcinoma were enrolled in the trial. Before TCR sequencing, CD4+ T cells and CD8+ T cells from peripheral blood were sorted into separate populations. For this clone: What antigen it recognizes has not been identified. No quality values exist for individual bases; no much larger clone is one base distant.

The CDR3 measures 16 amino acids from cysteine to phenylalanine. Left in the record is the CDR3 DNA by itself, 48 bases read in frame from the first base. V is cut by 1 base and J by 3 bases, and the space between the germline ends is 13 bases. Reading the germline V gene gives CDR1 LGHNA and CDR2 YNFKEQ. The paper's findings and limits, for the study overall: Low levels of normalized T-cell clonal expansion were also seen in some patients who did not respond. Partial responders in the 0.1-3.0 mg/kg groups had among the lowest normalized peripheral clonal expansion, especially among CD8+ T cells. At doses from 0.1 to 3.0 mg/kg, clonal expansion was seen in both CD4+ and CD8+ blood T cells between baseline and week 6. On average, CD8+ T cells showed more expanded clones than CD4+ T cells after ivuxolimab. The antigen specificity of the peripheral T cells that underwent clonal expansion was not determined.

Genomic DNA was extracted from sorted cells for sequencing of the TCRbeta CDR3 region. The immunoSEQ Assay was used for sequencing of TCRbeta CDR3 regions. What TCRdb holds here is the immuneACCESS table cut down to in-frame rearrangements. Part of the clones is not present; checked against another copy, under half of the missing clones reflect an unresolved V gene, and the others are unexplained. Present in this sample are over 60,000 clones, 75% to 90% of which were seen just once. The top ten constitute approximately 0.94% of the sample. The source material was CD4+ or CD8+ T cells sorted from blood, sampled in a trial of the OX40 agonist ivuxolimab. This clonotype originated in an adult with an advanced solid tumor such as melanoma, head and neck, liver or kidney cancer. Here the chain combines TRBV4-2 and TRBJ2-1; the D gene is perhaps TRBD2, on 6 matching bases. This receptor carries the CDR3 CASSQGYGGDYNEQFF. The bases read TGTGCCAGCAGCCAAGGTTACGGCGGGGACTACAATGAGCAGTTCTTC.